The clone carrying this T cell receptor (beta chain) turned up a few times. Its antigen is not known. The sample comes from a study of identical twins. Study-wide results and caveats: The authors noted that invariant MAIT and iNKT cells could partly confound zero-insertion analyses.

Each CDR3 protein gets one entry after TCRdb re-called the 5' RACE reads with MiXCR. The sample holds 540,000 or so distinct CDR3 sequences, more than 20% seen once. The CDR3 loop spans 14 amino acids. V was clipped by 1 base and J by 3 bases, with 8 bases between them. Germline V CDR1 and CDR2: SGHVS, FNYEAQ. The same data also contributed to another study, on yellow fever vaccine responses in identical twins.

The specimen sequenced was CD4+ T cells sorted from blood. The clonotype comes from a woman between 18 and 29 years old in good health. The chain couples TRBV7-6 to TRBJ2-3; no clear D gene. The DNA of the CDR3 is TGTGCCAGCAGCTTAGGGTCCGAAACAGATACGCAGTATTTT. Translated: CASSLGSETDTQYF.